Below are 21 T cell receptor beta chains sequenced from a single sample in a study of blood T cell repertoires in COVID-19. Clones were read by immunoSEQ multiplex PCR, and TCRdb kept only the in-frame ones, dropping some. The sample has roughly 380,000 clones; roughly 90% are singletons. The sequenced sample consisted of peripheral blood. The source of these receptors is a woman aged 40 to 50 with COVID-19, enrolled during active disease.

This clone was seen a handful of times. The chain recombines TRBV7-9 with TRBJ1-4, with TRBD1 as a possible D gene (5 bases). This CDR3 is built from 16 residues. CDR1 SEHNR and CDR2 FQNEAQ come from the germline V gene (reference sequence). V lost 5 bases and J 4 bases, leaving 17 bases between the germline ends. CDR3 DNA sequence: TGTGCCAGCAGCCCCGGGGGGGGTCTAGATAATGAAAAACTGTTTTTT. Its translation is CASSPGGGLDNEKLFF.

The chain employs TRBV18 and TRBJ1-6; the match to TRBD1 covers 9 bases. With V trimmed by 3 bases and J by 7 bases, 10 bases remained unmatched. The CDR3 length is 17 residues. Per germline, CDR1 KGHSH and CDR2 LQKENI. The CDR3: CASSPLRTGEGNSPLHF. DNA for the CDR3: TGTGCCAGCTCACCTTTGCGGACAGGGGAAGGGAATTCACCCCTCCACTTT.

This clone was seen only once. The chain combines TRBV6-5 with TRBJ2-7; TRBD1 aligns across 8 bases. CDR3 size: 14 residues. Germline V gives CDR1 MNHEY, CDR2 SVGAGI. V lost 6 bases, J lost 5 bases, and 9 bases stayed unmatched. The CDR3 DNA is TGTGCCAGCAGACGGACAGGGTCTCCCCACGAGCAGTACTTC. It codes for CASRRTGSPHEQYF.

The rearrangement joins TRBV7-2 to TRBJ1-1, with a possible D match to TRBD1 (5 bases). Trimming removed 5 bases from V and 0 bases from J, with 13 bases in between. The CDR3 is 15 residues long. Per germline, CDR1 SGHTA and CDR2 FQGNSA. CDR3 protein: CASSISGGLNTEAFF. CDR3 coding DNA: TGTGCCAGCAGCATTAGCGGGGGTCTGAACACTGAAGCTTTCTTT.

The rearrangement joins TRBV18 to TRBJ1-1, with D perhaps matching TRBD1 (6 bases). Between the trimmed V and J ends, which lost 4 bases and 8 bases, there was a span of 11 bases. Germline V gene data show CDR1 as KGHSH and CDR2 as LQKENI. This CDR3 has 12 residues. Written as DNA, the CDR3 is TGTGCCAGCTCACGAGGGGGTACCGAAGCTTTCTTT. Its translation is CASSRGGTEAFF. Drawing the rest from reference TRBV18 and TRBJ1-1, the complete variable domain is NAGVMQNPRHLVRRRGQEARLRCSPMKGHSHVYWYRQLPEEGLKFMVYLQKENIIDESGMPKERFSAEFPKEGPSILRIQQVVRGDSAAYFCASSRGGTEAFFGQGTRLTVV.

The chain carries TRBV19 and TRBJ2-6, with 7 nucleotides matching TRBD1. CDR1 LNHDA and CDR2 SQIVND come from the germline V gene (reference sequence). This CDR3 has 15 amino acids. V was pared by 6 bases and J by 2 bases, with 4 bases of the junction left unmatched. CDR3 region: CASSPQGAGANVLTF. The CDR3 nucleotides read TGTGCCAGTAGCCCGCAGGGGGCTGGGGCCAACGTCCTGACTTTC.

V and J are TRBV19 and TRBJ1-5; tentative D call: TRBD1 (5 bases). The V gene lost 6 bases and the J gene lost 2 bases, with 11 bases spanning the gap. Germline assignment: CDR1 LNHDA and CDR2 SQIVND (reference sequence). This CDR3 comprises 14 residues. Here the CDR3 DNA reads TGTGCCAGTAGCCAGGGTAGGCGCAATCAGCCCCAGCATTTT. The encoded protein is CASSQGRRNQPQHF.

The table lists this clone with a count of one. This chain uses TRBV28 with TRBJ1-1; maybe TRBD1 (6 bases). The CDR3 is 15 residues long. Trimming pared 6 bases from V and 2 bases from J, leaving 16 bases between. Germline CDR1 is MDHEN and CDR2 is SYDVKM. DNA for the CDR3: TGTGCCAGCAGATCAACAGGGCTATTCAACACTGAAGCTTTCTTT. This codes for CASRSTGLFNTEAFF.

This sequence joins TRBV4-3 and TRBJ1-5, with D uncertain. Germline values: CDR1 LGHNA, CDR2 YSLEER. CDR3 length equals 15 residues. The ends were cut back, 1 base at V and 6 bases at J, with 13 bases in the middle. The CDR3 DNA reads as TGCGCCAGCAGCCAAGGCGTGGGAGGAGGTCAGCCCCAGCATTTT. Its protein is CASSQGVGGGQPQHF.

As concerns this clone: Germline and junction disagree at one end, which may indicate a read error. This chain joins TRBV2 and TRBJ1-1; 7 nucleotides agree with TRBD1. From germline, CDR1 is SNHLY and CDR2 FYNNEI. The CDR3 consists of 15 residues. In DNA form, the CDR3 reads TGTGCCAGCACTGAACAGGGGAGACCGAACACTGAAGCTTTCTTT. Encoded protein: CASTEQGRPNTEAFF.

The J gene is TRBJ1-4, the V gene TRBV12-3 or TRBV12-4; tentative D call: TRBD1 (6 bases). The CDR3 runs 13 residues. V lost 7 bases to trimming and J lost 8 bases, with 14 bases between them. The CDR3, as DNA: TGTGCCAGCACCTTAGGGGGGGGAGAAAAACTGTTTTTT. Encoded protein: CASTLGGGEKLFF.

V is TRBV28 and J is TRBJ2-7; possibly TRBD2 for D (6 bases). Trimming stripped 6 bases from V and 3 bases from J, with 18 bases between. CDR1 is MDHEN and CDR2 is SYDVKM in the germline V gene. CDR3 size: 15 residues. The CDR3 loop reads CASSPGGPQLYEQYF. CDR3 nucleotide sequence: TGTGCCAGCAGCCCCGGAGGGCCCCAACTCTACGAGCAGTACTTC.

This clone has only one observation. This chain links TRBV7-9 with TRBJ1-1; D is perhaps TRBD1 (5 bases). Germline V gene lookup returns CDR1 SEHNR and CDR2 FQNEAQ (reference sequence). V was shortened by 5 bases and J by 0 bases, with 13 bases between the two germline ends. There are 15 residues in the CDR3. The CDR3, as DNA: TGTGCCAGCAGCCACGACAGATTTATGAACACTGAAGCTTTCTTT. Translating it yields CASSHDRFMNTEAFF.

This chain connects TRBV5-1 to TRBJ1-1, with no clear D. V lost 4 bases and J 2 bases, leaving 15 bases between the germline ends. There are 15 residues in the CDR3. Germline CDR1 reads SGHRS; CDR2 reads YFSETQ. CDR3 sequence: CASSPNPQLNTEAFF. CDR3 DNA sequence: TGCGCCAGCAGCCCGAACCCCCAACTTAACACTGAAGCTTTCTTT.

The CDR3 sequence is CASSQGPYGYTF. Here the CDR3 DNA reads TGTGCCAGCAGCCAGGGGCCCTATGGCTACACCTTC. The V call is TRBV14, the J call TRBJ1-2; D perhaps matches TRBD1 (5 bases). V lost 3 bases, J lost 4 bases, and 6 bases lay in between. This CDR3 has 12 amino acids. The germline CDR1 and CDR2 sequences are SGHDN and FVKESK.

On this clone: Other DNA sequences in this sample translate to the same CDR3. The rearrangement joins TRBV28 to TRBJ1-3, with D unclear. The germline gives CDR1 MDHEN, CDR2 SYDVKM. The CDR3 length is 13 residues. V shed 6 bases and J shed 1 base, with 7 bases lying between them. The CDR3 sequence is CASSSGSGNTIYF. The CDR3, as DNA: TGTGCCAGCAGCTCGGGGTCTGGAAACACCATATATTTT.

This rearrangement joins TRBV4-3 to TRBJ2-7; 8 bases are a match to TRBD1. The CDR3 covers 15 residues. Germline CDR1 and CDR2: LGHNA and YSLEER. Germline trimming cut 4 bases from V and 3 bases from J; bases unmatched to any gene: 8. CDR3 DNA sequence: TGCGCCAGCAGCCCGGGGACAGGCGGTCACTACGAGCAGTACTTC. It specifies CASSPGTGGHYEQYF.

The chain combines TRBV6-4 with TRBJ2-3; 10 bases are shared with TRBD2. The CDR3 spans 15 residues. Germline lookup yields CDR1 MRHNA and CDR2 SNTAGT. V trimming: 6 bases; J trimming: 3 bases; junction bases outside the gene matches: 6. As DNA, the CDR3 is TGTGCCAGCAGAGCGCTAGCGGGAGTTACAGATACGCAGTATTTT. Its protein product is CASRALAGVTDTQYF.

The chain carries TRBV3-1 (or the pseudogene TRBV3-2) and TRBJ2-3, with TRBD2 identical over 14 bases. CDR3 length: 20 residues. CDR1 LGHDT and CDR2 YNNKEL come from the germline V gene (reference sequence). With V trimmed by 5 bases and J by 2 bases, 15 bases remained unmatched. The chain's CDR3 is CASSKPGLAGEISHTDTQYF. DNA for the CDR3: TGTGCCAGCAGCAAACCGGGACTAGCGGGGGAGATATCCCACACAGATACGCAGTATTTT.

The chain is built from TRBV10-3 and TRBJ2-5; 8 bases align to TRBD2. V trimming: 10 bases; J trimming: 0 bases; junction bases outside the gene matches: 7. In germline, CDR1 is ENHRY, CDR2 SYGVKD. The CDR3 spans 14 residues. CDR3 sequence: CATRGAGDQETQYF. For the CDR3, the DNA is TGTGCCACCCGGGGAGCGGGGGACCAAGAGACCCAGTACTTC.

The rearrangement joins TRBV30 to TRBJ1-2; D is uncertain. Germline-derived CDR1 and CDR2 are GTSNPN and SVGIG (reference sequence). Trimming pared 0 bases from V and 2 bases from J, leaving 10 bases between. CDR3 length equals 14 residues. CDR3 bases: TGTGCCTGGAGTGTACTCCACAGCAACTATGGCTACACCTTC. Protein sequence: CAWSVLHSNYGYTF.